This is a list of T cell receptor beta chains from one sample in a study of molecular identifiers for immune sequencing clone quantification. From the PCR reads, TCRdb called clonotypes with MiXCR, one entry per CDR3 protein. The sample consists of approximately 59,000 distinct CDR3 sequences, approximately 18% of them appearing once. Sequencing was done on a sample of naive CD8+ T cells from blood, with Jurkat cell RNA spiked in. Source of these receptors: a human donor in good health. Some libraries in this study had Jurkat cell RNA spiked in. Each CDR3 is given with its conserved first and last residue. Fields, in order: D gene, V gene, J gene, CDR3 length, clone size, CDR3 protein, CDR3 DNA. A D gene is named only where the DNA matches it firmly. Clone sizes are given selectively: once, few, many, or a class where the clone is expanded.

>.|TRBV7-2|TRBJ2-2|16|many
CASSFNGVANTGELFF
TGTGCCAGCAGCTTTAACGGGGTCGCGAACACCGGGGAGCTGTTTTTT
>.|TRBV28|TRBJ2-7|15|.
CASSFPRDPSYEQYF
TGTGCCAGCAGTTTCCCCAGGGACCCCTCCTACGAGCAGTACTTC
>.|TRBV7-8|TRBJ2-7|15|many
CASSNPFGGIYEQYF
TGTGCCAGCAGCAACCCCTTCGGGGGTATCTACGAGCAGTACTTC
>.|TRBV19|TRBJ1-2|11|many
CASKEGLGYTF
TGTGCCAGTAAGGAGGGTTTGGGCTACACCTTC
>TRBD2|TRBV6-5|TRBJ2-5|13|many
CASSYSRGETQYF
TGTGCCAGCAGTTACTCGCGGGGGGAGACCCAGTACTTC
>TRBD2|TRBV6-5|TRBJ2-2|16|many
CASSLGLAVNTGELFF
TGTGCCAGCAGTTTGGGACTAGCGGTCAACACCGGGGAGCTGTTTTTT
>.|TRBV13|TRBJ2-4|14|many
CASTKWGSENIQYF
TGTGCCAGCACTAAATGGGGATCGGAAAACATTCAGTACTTC
>.|TRBV20-1|TRBJ2-1|15|few
CSARDRPFERPEQFF
TGCAGTGCTAGAGATCGCCCCTTCGAGCGCCCTGAGCAGTTCTTC
>TRBD2|TRBV27|TRBJ2-7|15|once
CASSLRAGVAYEQYF
TGTGCCAGCAGTTTAAGGGCGGGGGTGGCCTACGAGCAGTACTTC
>.|TRBV4-1|TRBJ1-5|16|many
CASSQERYRGSQPQHF
TGCGCCAGCAGCCAAGAAAGGTACAGAGGGAGTCAGCCCCAGCATTTT
>.|TRBV15|TRBJ2-3|16|many
CATSRFRDASTDTQYF
TGTGCCACCAGCCGATTCCGGGACGCCAGCACAGATACGCAGTATTTT
>TRBD2|TRBV4-3|TRBJ2-1|17|few
CASSQAYRSSGSYEQFF
TGCGCCAGCAGCCAAGCCTATAGGTCTAGCGGGAGCTATGAGCAGTTCTTC
>.|TRBV7-6|TRBJ2-2|16|many
CASSLAEEGLAGELFF
TGTGCCAGCAGCTTAGCGGAGGAGGGCCTAGCCGGGGAGCTGTTTTTT
>TRBD1|TRBV6-2/TRBV6-3|TRBJ2-7|15|many
CAGPSGTGNLYEQYF
TGTGCCGGACCCTCGGGGACAGGTAACTTGTACGAGCAGTACTTC
>.|TRBV12-3/TRBV12-4|TRBJ1-4|16|many
CASSLSVGGADEKLFF
TGTGCCAGCAGTCTCTCGGTGGGGGGGGCGGATGAAAAACTGTTTTTT
>.|TRBV20-1|TRBJ2-3|15|many
CSARDRDEFTDTQYF
TGCAGTGCTAGAGATAGGGACGAGTTCACAGATACGCAGTATTTT
>.|TRBV4-1|TRBJ1-5|15|many
CASSQDGLGNQPQHF
TGCGCCAGCAGCCAAGACGGGCTGGGCAATCAGCCCCAGCATTTT
>.|TRBV6-1|TRBJ1-2|10|.
CASSEWGNTF
TGTGCCAGCAGTGAATGGGGAAACACCTTC
>.|TRBV7-4|TRBJ1-5|17|.
CASSYIPDSRCYQPQHF
TGTGCCAGCAGCTATATACCAGATAGTAGGTGCTATCAGCCCCAGCATTTT
>.|TRBV21-1|TRBJ2-4|19|many
CASSKRLRTRYLAKNIQYF
TGTGCCAGCAGTAAAAGGCTAAGGACGCGTTATTTGGCCAAAAACATTCAGTACTTC
>.|TRBV7-9|TRBJ1-5|12|many
CASSLWEQPQHF
TGTGCCAGCAGCCTGTGGGAACAGCCCCAGCATTTT
>.|TRBV24-1|TRBJ2-3|13|many
CATSASRGMVQYF
TGTGCCACCAGTGCGAGTAGGGGGATGGTGCAGTATTTT
>.|TRBV9|TRBJ2-3|15|many
CASSSEGSLTDTQYF
TGTGCCAGCAGCTCCGAGGGGTCCCTCACAGATACGCAGTATTTT